One sample yielded the 20 T cell receptor beta chains listed below, sequenced in a study of cytomegalovirus exposure and HLA in healthy donors. In the PCR, 60 Vbeta and 13 Jbeta primers were used. The method was immunoSEQ multiplex PCR; TCRdb's version includes in-frame clones alone and lacks a portion of them. The data show under 250,000 clones, with more than 75% seen just once and over 3.5% held by the top ten. Sequenced input: PBMCs. Receptors were obtained from a male donor in good health and CMV-seronegative.

This clone was counted only a few times. DNA for the CDR3: TGTGCCAGCAGCACAGGACAGGGCTGGGATGAAAAACTGTTTTTT. It is translated as CASSTGQGWDEKLFF. This chain links TRBV7-9 with TRBJ1-4; TRBD1 agrees at 8 bases. There are 15 residues in the CDR3. CDR1 is SEHNR and CDR2 is FQNEAQ in the germline V gene (reference sequence). V trimming: 5 bases; J trimming: 6 bases; junction bases outside the gene matches: 8.

The chain carries TRBV11-2 and TRBJ2-7, with no clear D. Germline assignment: CDR1 SGHAT and CDR2 FQNNGV. V gave up 1 base and J gave up 6 bases, with 7 bases separating them. The CDR3 covers 12 residues. The CDR3 here is CASSLGLVEQYF. The DNA of the CDR3 is TGTGCCAGCAGCTTAGGGCTCGTCGAGCAGTACTTC.

This chain connects TRBV2 to TRBJ1-5; 11 nucleotides match TRBD1. This CDR3 comprises 16 residues. Per germline, CDR1 SNHLY and CDR2 FYNNEI. Losses at the gene ends were 1 base for V and 6 bases for J; bases not matched to a gene: 5. CDR3 amino acids: CASSEEGQGASQPQHF. CDR3 DNA sequence: TGTGCCAGCAGTGAAGAAGGACAGGGGGCGAGTCAGCCCCAGCATTTT.

This chain connects TRBV15 to TRBJ2-5; D remains unclear. CDR3 length equals 14 residues. V lost 0 bases, J lost 1 base, and 6 bases lay in between. The V gene's germline CDR1 is LNHNV and CDR2 YYDKDF (reference sequence). The DNA for the CDR3 is TGTGCCACCAGCAGAGAAGCGATCCAAGAGACCCAGTACTTC. This gives the protein CATSREAIQETQYF. The whole variable domain, filled in from reference TRBV15 and TRBJ2-5, reads DAMVIQNPRYQVTQFGKPVTLSCSQTLNHNVMYWYQQKSSQAPKLLFHYYDKDFNNEADTPDNFQSRRPNTSFCFLDIRSPGLGDTAMYLCATSREAIQETQYFGPGTRLLVL.

For this clone: The junction differs from germline at one of its ends, possibly a read error. CDR3 amino acids: CASSPRWHGYTF. The CDR3 DNA reads as TGTGCTAGCAGCCCCCGTTGGCATGGCTACACCTTC. V and J are TRBV7-7 and TRBJ1-2; no firm D call. The CDR3 loop spans 12 amino acids. Germline V lookup: CDR1 SSHAT, CDR2 FNYEAQ (reference sequence). Together with reference TRBV7-7 and TRBJ1-2, the CDR3 gives the full variable domain: GAGVSQSPRYKVTKRGQDVTLRCDPISSHATLYWYQQALGQGPEFLTYFNYEAQPDKSGLPSDRFSAERPEGSISTLTIQRTEQRDSAMYRCASSPRWHGYTFGSGTRLTVV.

The chain couples TRBV27 to TRBJ2-7, with 11 bases aligning to TRBD2. CDR3 length: 16 residues. CDR1 is MNHEY, CDR2 SMNVEV, per germline (reference sequence). After removal of 7 bases from V and 2 bases from J, the junction contained 10 bases not matched to a gene. In DNA form, the CDR3 reads TGTGCCAGCACTCGATATGGGACTAGCGGTACCTACGAGCAGTACTTC. Translation: CASTRYGTSGTYEQYF.

The chain couples TRBV5-6 to TRBJ2-1; 8 positions match TRBD1. The CDR3 has 16 residues. In germline, CDR1 is SGHDT, CDR2 YYEEEE. V shed 4 bases, J shed 0 bases, and the junction held 6 bases outside the gene matches. CDR3: CASSPTTGASYNEQFF. CDR3 sequence (DNA): TGTGCCAGCAGCCCAACGACAGGGGCCTCCTACAATGAGCAGTTCTTC.

In its sample, this clone was seen a few times. The rearrangement links TRBV7-7 to TRBJ2-3, with 7 bases identical to TRBD2. V dropped 1 base and J dropped 2; count of bases not matched to a gene: 3. The CDR3 loop spans 15 amino acids. CDR1 and CDR2 (germline): SSHAT, FNYEAQ (reference sequence). CDR3 coding DNA: TGTGCCAGCAGCTTAGGACTAGCAGACACAGATACGCAGTATTTT. Protein: CASSLGLADTDTQYF.

Only one count was recorded for this clone. V and J are TRBV19 and TRBJ2-1, with D tentatively TRBD2 (5 bases). V lost 10 bases, J lost 0 bases, and 19 bases lay in between. The CDR3 consists of 16 residues. Per germline, CDR1 LNHDA and CDR2 SQIVND (reference sequence). The CDR3 sequence is CATLFRKGSSYNEQFF. For the CDR3, the DNA is TGTGCCACCCTCTTTAGGAAAGGGAGCTCCTACAATGAGCAGTTCTTC.

This chain's CDR3 is CASSTIQRGGGEQFF. Here the CDR3 DNA reads TGTGCCAGTAGTACGATACAGAGGGGGGGCGGTGAGCAGTTCTTC. The chain joins TRBV19 to TRBJ2-1; tentatively, D is TRBD2 (7 bases). The CDR3 has 15 amino acids. V was cut by 4 bases and J by 9 bases, with 19 bases left in between. Germline CDR1 and CDR2: LNHDA and SQIVND (reference sequence).

This chain uses TRBV2 with TRBJ1-5; 11 nucleotides line up with TRBD1. The CDR3 contains 16 residues. V dropped 6 bases and J dropped 2; count of bases not matched to a gene: 6. The germline V gene has CDR1 SNHLY and CDR2 FYNNEI. The CDR3 DNA reads as TGTGCCAGCAGAATCCGGGACAGGGGGGGCAATCAGCCCCAGCATTTT. Translating gives CASRIRDRGGNQPQHF.

This chain connects TRBV6-1 to TRBJ2-2; 7 nucleotides line up with TRBD2. This CDR3 comprises 16 residues. Germline CDR1 and CDR2: MNHNS and SASEGT. V was pared by 4 bases and J by 1 base, with 6 bases of the junction left unmatched. This CDR3 is CASSASLAVNTGELFF. For the CDR3, the DNA is TGTGCCAGCAGTGCCTCGCTAGCGGTGAACACCGGGGAGCTGTTTTTT.

The V call is TRBV5-1, the J call TRBJ2-5; D remains unclear. Germline V gene sequence: CDR1 SGHRS, CDR2 YFSETQ. Trimming shortened V by 2 bases and J by 1 base, and 15 bases separated the two germline ends. The CDR3 loop spans 16 amino acids. CDR3 protein: CASSLLGLTLQETQYF. CDR3 coding DNA: TGCGCCAGCAGCTTATTGGGCCTAACCCTCCAAGAGACCCAGTACTTC.

The chain has TRBV19 and TRBJ2-5; D remains unclear. The J call is uncertain, as TRBJ2-7 better fits the DNA end. The V gene's germline CDR1 is LNHDA and CDR2 SQIVND (reference sequence). The CDR3 totals 13 residues. CDR3 coding DNA: TGTGCCAGTAGCCCCGACTTTTCCTACGAGCAGTACTTC. It codes for CASSPDFSYEQYF.

About this clone itself: Other DNA sequences in the sample encode the same CDR3. The gene calls are TRBV27 and TRBJ1-6, with TRBD1 identical over 8 bases. J gave up 0 bases and V 6 bases, and 4 bases lay outside the gene matches. This CDR3 is 16 amino acids long. CDR1 MNHEY and CDR2 SMNVEV come from the germline V gene (reference sequence). In DNA, the CDR3 is TGTGCCAGCAGCCTGGACAGGGACTCCTATAATTCACCCCTCCACTTT. Its translation is CASSLDRDSYNSPLHF.

V gene TRBV29-1 combines with J gene TRBJ2-1; 8 nucleotides agree with TRBD1. Germline V gene data show CDR1 as SQVTM and CDR2 as ANQGSEA. The ends lost 5 bases at V and 8 bases at J; junction bases unmatched: 5. The CDR3 runs 12 residues. CDR3 in amino acids: CSVRTGKDEQFF. The DNA of the CDR3 is TGCAGCGTTCGGACAGGGAAAGATGAGCAGTTCTTC.

This clone was seen a handful of times. The CDR3 DNA follows: TGTGCCAGCAGCGTAGCACAGGGCGGCACTGAAGCTTTCTTT. It encodes CASSVAQGGTEAFF. J is TRBJ1-1 and V is TRBV9; tentatively, D is TRBD1 (6 bases). The CDR3 runs to 14 residues. From germline, CDR1 is SGDLS and CDR2 YYNGEE. V lost 0 bases and J lost 4, with 10 bases in between.

This clone was observed a single time. This sequence joins TRBV7-9 and TRBJ2-5; D unclear. The J call may be faulty, since TRBJ2-7 better matches the DNA end. The CDR3 consists of 14 residues. Germline V gene data show CDR1 as SEHNR and CDR2 as FQNEAQ (reference sequence). For the CDR3, the DNA is TGTGCCAGCAGTCGCACTAACGGAAAATACGAGCAGTACTTC. Amino acids: CASSRTNGKYEQYF.

This chain uses TRBV5-1 with TRBJ1-2; D might be TRBD1 (5 bases). The CDR3 loop spans 14 amino acids. Trimming shortened V by 0 bases and J by 7 bases, and 13 bases separated the two germline ends. Looked up from germline, CDR1 is SGHRS and CDR2 is YFSETQ. CDR3: CASSLVAGVGGYTF. The CDR3, as DNA: TGCGCCAGCAGCTTGGTAGCGGGGGTTGGTGGCTACACCTTC.

The chain recombines TRBV2 with TRBJ2-2; D is uncertain. This CDR3 comprises 13 residues. Between the trimmed V and J ends, which lost 4 bases and 0 bases, there was a span of 3 bases. Germline lookup yields CDR1 SNHLY and CDR2 FYNNEI. The CDR3 here is CASSVTNTGELFF. The CDR3 DNA sequence: TGTGCCAGCAGTGTCACGAACACCGGGGAGCTGTTTTTT.